The 12 T cell receptor beta chains below were found in one sample sequenced in a study of cytomegalovirus exposure and HLA in healthy donors. Both 60 Vbeta primers and 13 Jbeta primers went into the PCR. Produced via immunoSEQ multiplex PCR; TCRdb's table is partial and in-frame only. The sample totals about 140,000 clones. Material: PBMCs. These TCRs come from a male donor in good health and CMV-seronegative.

The rearrangement joins TRBV5-4 to TRBJ1-4; D remains unclear. V lost 5 bases to trimming and J lost 0 bases, with 11 bases between them. Germline V lookup: CDR1 SGHNT, CDR2 YYREEE (reference sequence). This CDR3 is built from 15 residues. In DNA, the CDR3 is TGTGCCAGCAGATCCTGGGGAGCAACTAATGAAAAACTGTTTTTT. Protein product: CASRSWGATNEKLFF. The full variable domain, completed using reference TRBV5-4 and TRBJ1-4, is ETGVTQSPTHLIKTRGQQVTLRCSSQSGHNTVSWYQQALGQGPQFIFQYYREEENGRGNFPPRFSGLQFPNYSSELNVNALELDDSALYLCASRSWGATNEKLFFGSGTQLSVL.

The V gene is TRBV6-5, the J gene TRBJ2-7; 9 positions match TRBD1. This CDR3 has 13 residues. J was trimmed by 6 bases and V by 6 bases; bases with no gene match: 6. Germline lookup yields CDR1 MNHEY and CDR2 SVGAGI. CDR3 nucleotide sequence: TGTGCCAGCAGACTCACAGGGGGCGGCGAGCAGTACTTC. Residues: CASRLTGGGEQYF.

CDR3 bases: TGTGCCAGCAGCCCTGGACTCACAGATACGCAGTATTTT. It encodes CASSPGLTDTQYF. This chain links TRBV11-2 with TRBJ2-3; maybe TRBD2 (5 bases). From germline, CDR1 is SGHAT and CDR2 FQNNGV. V was trimmed by 5 bases and J by 2 bases, leaving 8 bases between them. CDR3 length equals 13 residues.

The rearrangement joins TRBV28 to TRBJ2-5; maybe TRBD2 (6 bases). Germline CDR1 is MDHEN and CDR2 is SYDVKM. This CDR3 has 15 residues. Trimming shortened V by 4 bases and J by 4 bases, and 16 bases separated the two germline ends. This chain's CDR3 is CASSSHSSVRETQYF. The DNA for the CDR3 is TGTGCCAGCAGTTCGCACTCTAGCGTTAGAGAGACCCAGTACTTC.

The V and J genes are TRBV5-1 and TRBJ1-1; maybe TRBD1 (5 bases). Germline V gene lookup returns CDR1 SGHRS and CDR2 YFSETQ. The CDR3 extends over 13 amino acids. Trimming removed 4 bases from V and 4 bases from J, with 11 bases in between. DNA for the CDR3: TGCGCCAGCAGCGGCCAGGGCATCACTGAAGCTTTCTTT. As protein: CASSGQGITEAFF.

The rearrangement links TRBV5-1 to TRBJ1-2; the match to TRBD1 covers 12 bases. V gave up 4 bases and J gave up 3 bases; unmatched junction bases: 4. CDR1 is SGHRS and CDR2 is YFSETQ in the germline V gene. The CDR3 totals 15 residues. CDR3 nucleotide sequence: TGCGCCAGCAGCGTGGGACAGGGGGCGGACTATGGCTACACCTTC. Protein product: CASSVGQGADYGYTF.

V and J are TRBV27 and TRBJ2-3; 12 nucleotides agree with TRBD2. This CDR3 region has 18 residues. Germline V CDR1 and CDR2: MNHEY, SMNVEV (reference sequence). Trimming took 0 bases from V and 2 from J; bases not matched to a gene: 6. CDR3 DNA: TGTGCCAGCAGTTTATCCCCTCCTAGCGGGGGGGACACAGATACGCAGTATTTT. Protein product: CASSLSPPSGGDTDTQYF.

The gene calls are TRBV27 and TRBJ2-2; 8 nucleotides align to TRBD2. Germline values: CDR1 MNHEY, CDR2 SMNVEV (reference sequence). Trimming cost V 3 bases and J 1 base; bases outside gene matches: 7. The CDR3 loop spans 17 amino acids. Written as DNA, the CDR3 is TGTGCCAGCAGTTTCACTAGCGGCCGAATGAACACCGGGGAGCTGTTTTTT. It translates to CASSFTSGRMNTGELFF.

The genes are TRBV28 and TRBJ1-2; 8 bases align to TRBD1. This CDR3 contains 14 residues. V shed 4 bases, J shed 3 bases, and the junction held 4 bases outside the gene matches. CDR1 MDHEN and CDR2 SYDVKM come from the germline V gene. CDR3 amino acids: CASSYRGKDYGYTF. The CDR3 DNA reads TGTGCCAGCAGTTACAGGGGGAAGGACTATGGCTACACCTTC.

The CDR3 region is CASSPDGSGTEAFF. CDR3 sequence (DNA): TGTGCCAGCAGCCCGGACGGGAGTGGCACTGAAGCTTTCTTT. This chain links TRBV11-1 with TRBJ1-1, with D unclear. The CDR3 is 14 residues long. V lost 5 bases to trimming and J lost 4 bases, with 14 bases between them. Per germline, CDR1 SGHAT and CDR2 FQDESV (reference sequence).

The chain uses TRBV27 and TRBJ2-3, with a tentative D call TRBD1 (6 bases). This CDR3 contains 16 residues. V dropped 8 bases and J dropped 0 bases, with 18 bases sitting between them. Germline CDR1 reads MNHEY; CDR2 reads SMNVEV (reference sequence). The CDR3, as DNA: TGTGCCAGCCGCCCTTTTGGACAGATTAGCACAGATACGCAGTATTTT. This codes for CASRPFGQISTDTQYF.

CDR3 nucleotide sequence: TGTGCCAGCAGCTTATCCCAGGGGGCGGACACTGAAGCTTTCTTT. Its protein product is CASSLSQGADTEAFF. V usage is TRBV13 and J usage is TRBJ1-1; 8 bases align to TRBD1. This CDR3 spans 15 amino acids. Germline assignment: CDR1 PRHDT and CDR2 FYEKMQ (reference sequence). The trim removed 2 bases at V and 3 bases at J, leaving 5 bases unmatched.